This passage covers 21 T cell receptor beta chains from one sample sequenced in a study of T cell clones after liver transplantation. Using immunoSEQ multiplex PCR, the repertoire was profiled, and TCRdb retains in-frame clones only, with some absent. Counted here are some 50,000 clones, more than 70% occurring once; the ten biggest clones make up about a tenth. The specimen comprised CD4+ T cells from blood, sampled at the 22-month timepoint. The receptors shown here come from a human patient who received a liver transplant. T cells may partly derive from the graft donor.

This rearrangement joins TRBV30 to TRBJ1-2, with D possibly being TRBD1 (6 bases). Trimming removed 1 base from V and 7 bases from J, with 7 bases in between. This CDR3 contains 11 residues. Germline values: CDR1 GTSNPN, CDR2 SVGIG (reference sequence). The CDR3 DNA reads TGTGCCTGGAGTGGGGGGGCTGGCTACACCTTC. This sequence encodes CAWSGGAGYTF.

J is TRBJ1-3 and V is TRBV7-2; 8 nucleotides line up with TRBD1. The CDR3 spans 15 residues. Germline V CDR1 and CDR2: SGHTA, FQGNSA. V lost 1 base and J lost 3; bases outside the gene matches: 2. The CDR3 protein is CASSLGDRRGNTIYF. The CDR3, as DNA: TGTGCCAGCAGCTTAGGGGACAGGCGTGGAAACACCATATATTTT.

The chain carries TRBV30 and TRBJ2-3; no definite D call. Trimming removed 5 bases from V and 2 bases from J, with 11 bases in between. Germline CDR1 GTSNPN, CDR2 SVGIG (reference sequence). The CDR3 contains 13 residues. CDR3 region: CAWRGRSTDTQYF. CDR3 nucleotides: TGTGCCTGGCGTGGCAGATCCACAGATACGCAGTATTTT.

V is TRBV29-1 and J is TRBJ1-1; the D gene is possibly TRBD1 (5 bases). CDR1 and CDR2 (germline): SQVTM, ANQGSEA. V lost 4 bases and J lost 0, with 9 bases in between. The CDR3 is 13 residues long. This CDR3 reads CSVAQGMNTEAFF. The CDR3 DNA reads TGCAGCGTTGCCCAGGGCATGAACACTGAAGCTTTCTTT.

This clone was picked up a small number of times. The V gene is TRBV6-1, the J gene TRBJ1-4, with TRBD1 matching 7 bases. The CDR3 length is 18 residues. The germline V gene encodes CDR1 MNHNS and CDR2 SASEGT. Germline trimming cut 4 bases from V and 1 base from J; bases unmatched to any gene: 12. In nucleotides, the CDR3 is TGTGCCAGCAGTGGAACCGGGACAGCACCTATAACTAATGAAAAACTGTTTTTT. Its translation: CASSGTGTAPITNEKLFF.

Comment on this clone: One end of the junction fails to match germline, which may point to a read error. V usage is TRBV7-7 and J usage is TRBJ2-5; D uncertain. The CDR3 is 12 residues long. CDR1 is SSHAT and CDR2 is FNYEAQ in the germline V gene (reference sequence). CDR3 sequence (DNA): TGTGCTAGCAGCTCCGAAGGGGAGACCCAGTACTTC. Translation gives CASSSEGETQYF.

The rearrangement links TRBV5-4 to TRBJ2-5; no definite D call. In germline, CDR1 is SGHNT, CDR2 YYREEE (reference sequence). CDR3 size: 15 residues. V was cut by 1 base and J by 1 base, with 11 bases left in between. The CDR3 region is CASSLSLLRQETQYF. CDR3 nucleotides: TGTGCCAGCAGCTTGTCTTTGCTTCGCCAAGAGACCCAGTACTTC.

CDR3 in DNA: TGTGCCAGCACCCCGGACAGGAACATTCAGTACTTC. It translates to CASTPDRNIQYF. The chain joins TRBV6-1 to TRBJ2-4, with 7 bases fitting TRBD1. Unmatched junction bases numbered 4, after V lost 7 bases and J lost 7 bases. The CDR3 loop spans 12 amino acids. CDR1 is MNHNS, CDR2 SASEGT, per germline.

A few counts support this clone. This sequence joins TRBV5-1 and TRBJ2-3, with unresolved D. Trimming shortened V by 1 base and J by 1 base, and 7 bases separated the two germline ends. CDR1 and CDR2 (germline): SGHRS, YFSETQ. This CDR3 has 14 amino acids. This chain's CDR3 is CASSLNAGTDTQYF. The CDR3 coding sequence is TGCGCCAGCAGCTTGAATGCAGGCACAGATACGCAGTATTTT.

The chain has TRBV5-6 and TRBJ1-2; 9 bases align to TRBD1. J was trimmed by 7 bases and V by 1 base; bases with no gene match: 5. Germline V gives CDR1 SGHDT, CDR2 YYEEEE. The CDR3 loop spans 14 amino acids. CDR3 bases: TGTGCCAGCAGCTTGTCAGGACAGGGGCTTGGCTACACCTTC. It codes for CASSLSGQGLGYTF.

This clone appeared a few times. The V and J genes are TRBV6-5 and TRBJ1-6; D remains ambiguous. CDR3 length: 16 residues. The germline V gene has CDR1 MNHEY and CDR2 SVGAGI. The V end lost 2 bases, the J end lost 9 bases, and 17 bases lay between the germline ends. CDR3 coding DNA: TGTGCCAGCAGTTACGGTGCAGGCGTTGGCGGTTCACCCCTCCACTTT. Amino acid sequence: CASSYGAGVGGSPLHF.

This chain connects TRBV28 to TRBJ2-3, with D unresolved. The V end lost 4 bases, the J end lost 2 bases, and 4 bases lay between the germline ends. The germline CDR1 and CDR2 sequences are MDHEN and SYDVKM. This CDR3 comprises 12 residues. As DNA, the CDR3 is TGTGCCAGCAGTTCGCTCACAGATACGCAGTATTTT. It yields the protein CASSSLTDTQYF.

CDR3 sequence reads: CASSVVRGNEQFF. The CDR3 nucleotides read TGTGCCAGCAGCGTAGTCAGGGGCAATGAGCAGTTCTTC. The J gene is TRBJ2-1, the V gene TRBV9, with a weak D call TRBD1 (6 bases). Germline CDR1 is SGDLS and CDR2 is YYNGEE. The ends were cut back, 0 bases at V and 6 bases at J, with 7 bases in the middle. The CDR3 runs to 13 residues. Variable domain in full (rest from reference TRBV9 and TRBJ2-1): DSGVTQTPKHLITATGQRVTLRCSPRSGDLSVYWYQQSLDQGLQFLIQYYNGEERAKGNILERFSAQQFPDLHSELNLSSLELGDSALYFCASSVVRGNEQFFGPGTRLTVL.

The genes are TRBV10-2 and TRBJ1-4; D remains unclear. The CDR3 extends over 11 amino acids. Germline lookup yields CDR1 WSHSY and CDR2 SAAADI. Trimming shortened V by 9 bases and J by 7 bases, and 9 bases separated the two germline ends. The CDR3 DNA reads TGCGCCAGTTTAAGTGGTGAAAAACTGTTTTTT. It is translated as CASLSGEKLFF.

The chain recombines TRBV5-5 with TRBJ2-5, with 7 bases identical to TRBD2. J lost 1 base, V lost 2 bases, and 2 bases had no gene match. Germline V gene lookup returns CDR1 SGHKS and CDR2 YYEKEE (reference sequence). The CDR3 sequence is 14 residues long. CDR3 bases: TGTGCCAGCAGCTTCGGGGGGATCCAAGAGACCCAGTACTTC. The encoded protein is CASSFGGIQETQYF. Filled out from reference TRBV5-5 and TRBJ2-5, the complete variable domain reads DAGVTQSPTHLIKTRGQQVTLRCSPISGHKSVSWYQQVLGQGPQFIFQYYEKEERGRGNFPDRFSARQFPNYSSELNVNALLLGDSALYLCASSFGGIQETQYFGPGTRLLVL.

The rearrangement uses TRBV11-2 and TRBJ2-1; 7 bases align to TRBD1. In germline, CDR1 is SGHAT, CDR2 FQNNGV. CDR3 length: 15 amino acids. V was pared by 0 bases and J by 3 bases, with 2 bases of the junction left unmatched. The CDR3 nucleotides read TGTGCCAGCAGCTTAGACAGGGGGAGCTACAATGAGCAGTTCTTC. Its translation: CASSLDRGSYNEQFF.

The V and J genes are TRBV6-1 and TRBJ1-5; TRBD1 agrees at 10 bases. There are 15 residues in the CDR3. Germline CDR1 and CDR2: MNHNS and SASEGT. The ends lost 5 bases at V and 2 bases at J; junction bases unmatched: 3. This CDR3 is CASSLDRGGNQPQHF. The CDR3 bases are TGTGCCAGCAGTTTGGACAGGGGGGGCAATCAGCCCCAGCATTTT.

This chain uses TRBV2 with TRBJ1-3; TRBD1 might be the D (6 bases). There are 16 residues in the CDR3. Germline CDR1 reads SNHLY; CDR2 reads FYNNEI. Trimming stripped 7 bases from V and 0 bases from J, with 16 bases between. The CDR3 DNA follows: TGTGCCAGCACCTTTCAAGGGGGGGTCTCTGGAAACACCATATATTTT. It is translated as CASTFQGGVSGNTIYF.

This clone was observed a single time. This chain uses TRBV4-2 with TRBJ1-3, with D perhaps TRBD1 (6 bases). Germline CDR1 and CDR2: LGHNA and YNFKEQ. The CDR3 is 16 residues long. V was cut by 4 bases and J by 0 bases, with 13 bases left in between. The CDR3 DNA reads TGTGCCAGCAGCCCACGACAGGATCGCTCTGGAAACACCATATATTTT. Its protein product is CASSPRQDRSGNTIYF.

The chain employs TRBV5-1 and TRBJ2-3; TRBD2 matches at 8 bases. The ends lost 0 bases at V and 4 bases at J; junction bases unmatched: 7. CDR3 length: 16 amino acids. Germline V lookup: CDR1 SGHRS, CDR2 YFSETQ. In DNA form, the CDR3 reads TGCGCCAGCAGCTTGGGTCCGGGACTAGACCCAGATACGCAGTATTTT. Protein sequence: CASSLGPGLDPDTQYF.

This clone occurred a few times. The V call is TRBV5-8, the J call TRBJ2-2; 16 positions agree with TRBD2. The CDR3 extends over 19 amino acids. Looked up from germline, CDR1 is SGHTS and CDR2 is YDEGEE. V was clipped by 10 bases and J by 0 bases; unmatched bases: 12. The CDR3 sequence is CAGTRAGLAGGSNTGELFF. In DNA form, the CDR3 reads TGTGCCGGCACCCGCGCGGGACTAGCGGGGGGGTCGAACACCGGGGAGCTGTTTTTT.